One and the same sample provided the 9 T cell receptor beta chains below, sequenced in a study of identifying expanded T cells in peripheral blood. Data came from immunoSEQ multiplex PCR; TCRdb stores just in-frame clones and leaves some out. The sample shows 100,000 or so clones, around 88% of them seen only once. The sample consisted of blood. These receptors were obtained from a person between 18 and 75 years old in good health.

The V gene is TRBV5-4, the J gene TRBJ1-2; maybe TRBD1 (6 bases). The CDR3 length is 16 residues. Germline V lookup: CDR1 SGHNT, CDR2 YYREEE (reference sequence). The V gene lost 4 bases and the J gene lost 0 bases, with 16 bases spanning the gap. The CDR3 sequence is CASSPGQYRANYGYTF. CDR3 bases: TGTGCCAGCAGCCCTGGACAGTATCGAGCTAACTATGGCTACACCTTC.

The rearrangement links TRBV10-3 to TRBJ2-3, with D possibly being TRBD1 (6 bases). Germline-derived CDR1 and CDR2 are ENHRY and SYGVKD. The V and J ends lost 9 bases and 6 bases respectively, with 16 bases between them. This CDR3 has 13 amino acids. This chain's CDR3 is CAITGNFGDTQYF. In nucleotides, the CDR3 is TGTGCCATAACAGGGAACTTCGGGGATACGCAGTATTTT.

Turning to this clone: Other DNA sequences within the sample encode an identical CDR3. The rearrangement joins TRBV5-1 to TRBJ2-3, with TRBD2 matching 7 bases. With V trimmed by 4 bases and J by 2 bases, 4 bases remained unmatched. The V gene's germline CDR1 is SGHRS and CDR2 YFSETQ. The CDR3 runs to 14 residues. The CDR3 here is CASSPGLVTDTQYF. DNA for the CDR3: TGCGCCAGCAGCCCCGGACTAGTCACAGATACGCAGTATTTT.

The genes are TRBV10-2 and TRBJ2-2, with 10 bases lining up with TRBD2. This CDR3 contains 15 residues. The V segment lost 9 bases and the J segment 4 bases; nucleotides outside the gene matches: 8. Germline V CDR1 and CDR2: WSHSY, SAAADI. The CDR3 sequence: CASQSSGGPTGELFF. The CDR3 nucleotides are TGCGCCAGTCAATCTAGCGGGGGCCCCACCGGGGAGCTGTTTTTT.

The chain combines TRBV5-6 with TRBJ1-4; D is undetermined. The V end was cut by 2 bases, the J end by 0 bases, with 14 bases between. Germline CDR1 reads SGHDT; CDR2 reads YYEEEE. CDR3 length: 17 residues. The DNA of the CDR3 is TGTGCCAGCAGCTTTTCCCCCCTCGGGACAACTAATGAAAAACTGTTTTTT. Its protein product is CASSFSPLGTTNEKLFF.

This chain links TRBV27 with TRBJ2-5; TRBD2 is a possible D gene (6 bases). CDR1 is MNHEY, CDR2 SMNVEV, per germline (reference sequence). V was pared by 2 bases and J by 4 bases, with 11 bases between. The CDR3 has 14 residues. CDR3 region: CASSLMGGLETQYF. CDR3 nucleotide sequence: TGTGCCAGCAGTTTAATGGGGGGATTAGAGACCCAGTACTTC.

The V call is TRBV5-4, the J call TRBJ1-2, with 8 bases identical to TRBD1. J lost 3 bases, V lost 6 bases, and 19 bases had no gene match. CDR1 is SGHNT, CDR2 YYREEE, per germline (reference sequence). This CDR3 contains 18 residues. CDR3 bases: TGTGCCAGCAACGCCGGATCCGTAGGGACAGGTTCATACTATGGCTACACCTTC. It translates to CASNAGSVGTGSYYGYTF.

CDR3 sequence: CSARRDLTQYF. CDR3 DNA sequence: TGCAGTGCTAGAAGGGACCTAACGCAGTATTTT. V gene TRBV20-1 combines with J gene TRBJ2-3; possibly TRBD1 or TRBD2 for D (5 bases each). The length of the CDR3 is 11 residues. V was pared by 2 bases and J by 9 bases, with 9 bases between. Germline V gene data show CDR1 as DFQATT and CDR2 as SNEGSKA (reference sequence).

V usage is TRBV19 and J usage is TRBJ1-2; 10 bases are shared with TRBD1. V lost 6 bases and J lost 4; bases outside the gene matches: 11. The length of the CDR3 is 16 residues. The germline gives CDR1 LNHDA, CDR2 SQIVND (reference sequence). DNA of the CDR3: TGTGCCAGTAGCAACCCCGCGGGACAGGGGATCTATGGCTACACCTTC. Residues: CASSNPAGQGIYGYTF. Based on the CDR3 plus reference TRBV19 and TRBJ1-2, the full variable domain is DGGITQSPKYLFRKEGQNVTLSCEQNLNHDAMYWYRQDPGQGLRLIYYSQIVNDFQKGDIAEGYSVSREKKESFPLTVTSAQKNPTAFYLCASSNPAGQGIYGYTFGSGTRLTVV.